Reported below is one TCR beta chain. Its binding antigen is unknown. Base qualities are not provided; no much larger clone lies one nucleotide away. This record belongs to a study of beta chain features in type 1 diabetes (dated by TCRdb to the late 2010s). For the study in its entirety: Patients and healthy donors did not differ in mean age, gender distribution, total cell number or subset yield. Naive and central memory subsets were obtained from all 30 or so donors, but regulatory and stem cell-like memory subsets were isolated from only 8 patients and about eight healthy donors. A total of approximately 110,000,000 sorted cells were examined across all samples, and a strong correlation was observed between cell number per subset and RNA yield. In the study, recently diagnosed type 1 diabetes patients and matched healthy donors were compared on the TCRB repertoires of their sorted circulating CD4+ T cell subsets.

The entire isolated RNA was reverse transcribed using the High Capacity cDNA Reverse Transcription Kit, and thus expressed TCRB transcripts were sequenced. Deep immunoSEQ sequencing was applied to naive, central memory and regulatory T cell samples, giving an average of around 4 million total reads per sample. Sorted cells were lysed in RLT buffer and RNA was extracted with DNase-treated RNeasy Micro or Mini kits, depending on cell number. To prevent cross-contamination, every cell subset was processed on its own, while patient and healthy donor samples were processed together. The immunoSEQ multiplex PCR was used to amplify TCRB sequences from cDNA, yielding 87-bp fragments that span the CDR3 region. Sequencing of the amplicons was performed on the Illumina HiSeq platform. The original pipeline was this. PCR bias was corrected computationally using synthetic template baselines, and reads within Hamming distance 2 were collapsed, with unmergeable singletons discarded. By aligning reads against IMGT, V, D and J genes, CDR3 length, and insertions or deletions at six rearrangement sites were assigned. Within each subset, clonotype counts were normalized to the number of sorted cells before true diversity and Gini coefficients were calculated with the tcR R package. Repertoire sharing was quantified using the overlap coefficient calculated on TCRB nucleotide sequences. Out-of-frame TCRB sequences from naive cells were analyzed to stand in for the pre-selection repertoire. Not all clones reach the TCRdb copy of this immuneACCESS table, which keeps in-frame sequences only. Checked studies attribute under half of the gap to unresolved V genes and leave the rest unexplained. That table is the source of V, J and clone size, and D and trimming were worked out from the DNA. The sample yields 200,000 to 300,000 clones; under 70% were counted once. The ten largest clones represent approximately 0.053% of the sample.

From each donor, a single peripheral blood sample of approximately 120 mL on average was drawn into heparinised tubes. Using a panel that included CD45RO, CCR7, CD25, CD127, CD95 and CD27, naive, central memory, regulatory and stem cell-like memory CD4+ T cells were sorted on a BD FACSAria II. Every sorted population had a purity above 95%. Right away, PBMCs were isolated by Lymphoprep density gradient centrifugation and were stained directly, with no culture step. Samples were stained and sorted in pairs, with one healthy donor and one patient per experiment, so that batch effects were minimized. In the germline V gene, CDR1 corresponds to SGDLS and CDR2 to YYNGEE. There are 17 amino acids in the CDR3, from cysteine to phenylalanine inclusive. Only the CDR3 part of the read is kept: 51 bases, read in frame from the first base. V and J are trimmed by 0 bases and 2 bases, and the gene matches miss 5 bases of the junction.

Broader findings and caveats from the paper: Because small numbers of individuals were included in the HLA sub-analyses, any influence of HLA type on TCRB rearrangement was left unresolved. Naive, central memory and regulatory TCRB repertoires appeared more similar among patients than among healthy donors. A moderate but significant shortening of TCRB CDR3 length was observed in type 1 diabetes patients in all four CD4+ subsets. Because cDNA was sequenced instead of genomic DNA, highly expressing activated cells could be over-represented, though the groups showed no difference in activation or CD3 levels. Shorter templates might be favored by PCR, yet because patient and control samples were amplified and corrected together, any such skew would affect both groups equally. At VDJ recombination sites, patients with type 1 diabetes made fewer insertions and deleted more nucleotides, a pattern implying thymic rearrangement abnormalities.

The sample comprised naive CD4+ T cells from blood. The meaning of the sample's cell subset or site label: true naive CD4+ T cells. The TCR comes from a man younger than 45 in good health. The chain is made from TRBV9 and TRBJ2-3, with TRBD2 identical over 11 junction bases. The CDR3 protein is CASSVAASGGYTDTQYF. The DNA sequence follows: TGTGCCAGCAGCGTAGCAGCTAGCGGGGGGTACACAGATACGCAGTATTTT. Supplemented by the reference TRBV9 and TRBJ2-3 proteins around the CDR3, the complete variable domain is DSGVTQTPKHLITATGQRVTLRCSPRSGDLSVYWYQQSLDQGLQFLIQYYNGEERAKGNILERFSAQQFPDLHSELNLSSLELGDSALYFCASSVAASGGYTDTQYFGPGTRLTVL.